This TCR beta chain was identified during a study of lymphopenia after photon versus proton radiotherapy. Study conclusions and caveats: Post-nadir diversity loss with photons came from oligoclonal expansion, particularly CD8+ Temra cells.

A note on this clone: Its matching antigen is unknown.

Using immunoSEQ multiplex PCR, the repertoire was profiled, and TCRdb retains in-frame clones only, with some absent. The table includes 6,000 to 9,500 clones, over 65% detected once. Germline V gives CDR1 SGHVS, CDR2 FNYEAQ. The CDR3 has 14 residues. Trimming cost V 0 bases and J 2 bases, with 7 bases left between them. Sequenced here: peripheral blood, sampled from a patient treated with photon-based radiotherapy. The chain combines TRBV7-6 with TRBJ2-5, with D perhaps being TRBD1 or TRBD2 (5 bases each). The TCR was taken from a man aged 30 to 39 with gastric cancer. The CDR3 protein is CASSLARGQETQYF. CDR3 coding DNA: TGTGCCAGCAGCTTAGCGAGGGGTCAAGAGACCCAGTACTTC.